The present T cell receptor beta chain was sequenced within a study of cytomegalovirus exposure and HLA in healthy donors. Study-wide context: A previous analysis identified approximately 120 million unique TCR beta sequences derived from around 200 million T cells. The study's findings and limits: Overall, 164 TCR beta chains were annotated as cytomegalovirus-associated. Accounts indicate the classifier identified cytomegalovirus status with strong specificity and sensitivity.

PCR was performed using 60 Vbeta and 13 Jbeta primers. In the authors' workflow: Later analysis identified some 88 million unique TCR beta chains, approximately 10 million shared. The method was immunoSEQ multiplex PCR; TCRdb's version includes in-frame clones alone and lacks a portion of them. V and J calls and clone size are as listed in that table; D and trimming were resolved from the DNA. Seen here are about 80,000 clones, roughly three quarters observed once, and the top ten hold 20% to 30%. To note about this clone: The antigen is not known.

The sequenced material came from PBMCs. The sequence derives from a woman aged 45-59 years in good health and CMV-seropositive.

DNA of the CDR3: TGTGCCAGCAGCTTAGGGACTCCTGGAAACACCATATATTTT. This encodes CASSLGTPGNTIYF. The chain joins TRBV11-2 to TRBJ1-3; D gene unclear. V shed 1 base and J shed 2 bases, with 6 bases lying between them. Germline loops: CDR1 SGHAT, CDR2 FQNNGV. The CDR3 length is 14 residues.